A single sample is the source of the 13 T cell receptor beta chains below, sequenced in a study of beta chain features in type 1 diabetes. What was sequenced were expressed TCRB transcripts, since all of the isolated RNA had been reverse transcribed. The method was immunoSEQ multiplex PCR; TCRdb's version includes in-frame clones alone and lacks a portion of them. The data contain tens of thousands of clones, about 61% of them singletons. Sequencing was carried out using Tregs from blood. Source of these receptors: a woman aged 18-30 years in good health.

CDR3 coding DNA: TGTGCCAGCCGACGGCGGACAGGGGGAAACTATGGCTACACCTTC. Translating it yields CASRRRTGGNYGYTF. V gene TRBV27 combines with J gene TRBJ1-2, with 10 bases lining up with TRBD1. Looked up from germline, CDR1 is MNHEY and CDR2 is SMNVEV (reference sequence). V was clipped by 8 bases and J by 2 bases; unmatched bases: 8. The CDR3 runs 15 residues.

The chain is built from TRBV6-4 and TRBJ2-1; D uncertain. The germline gives CDR1 MRHNA, CDR2 SNTAGT. CDR3 length: 11 residues. Trimming removed 8 bases at V and 3 bases at J, with 5 bases between. CDR3 nucleotide sequence: TGTGCCAGCCCCAGCTACAATGAGCAGTTCTTC. Its translation is CASPSYNEQFF.

The chain employs TRBV7-9 and TRBJ2-3, with a tentative D call TRBD1 (6 bases). The V gene lost 2 bases and the J gene lost 6 bases, with 18 bases spanning the gap. CDR1 and CDR2 (germline): SEHNR, FQNEAQ (reference sequence). This CDR3 comprises 16 residues. The CDR3: CASSLFLGQGRDTQYF. The CDR3 bases are TGTGCCAGCAGCTTATTCCTAGGGCAGGGGCGGGATACGCAGTATTTT.

This chain uses TRBV6-1 with TRBJ1-1; D is perhaps TRBD1 (6 bases). This CDR3 contains 14 residues. Germline V gene sequence: CDR1 MNHNS, CDR2 SASEGT. Trimming removed 6 bases at V and 0 bases at J, with 11 bases between. CDR3 amino acids: CASRGTFMNTEAFF. In nucleotides, the CDR3 is TGTGCCAGCAGGGGGACATTCATGAACACTGAAGCTTTCTTT.

The V call is TRBV14, the J call TRBJ1-4; 7 nucleotides align to TRBD1. The ends lost 4 bases at V and 6 bases at J; junction bases unmatched: 8. From germline, CDR1 is SGHDN and CDR2 FVKESK. The CDR3 is made up of 15 amino acids. CDR3: CASSPYRGGHEKLFF. The CDR3, as DNA: TGTGCCAGCAGCCCTTACAGGGGAGGACATGAAAAACTGTTTTTT.

The V call is TRBV6-1, the J call TRBJ2-2, with TRBD2 as a possible D gene (5 bases). Trimming took off 6 bases at V and 8 bases at J, with 7 bases between the two ends. The CDR3 sequence is 11 residues long. Per germline, CDR1 MNHNS and CDR2 SASEGT. Written as DNA, the CDR3 is TGTGCCAGCAGCGGGGTGGGGGAGCTGTTTTTT. Amino acids: CASSGVGELFF.

This clone has more than one count but fewer than ten. The chain recombines TRBV11-1 with TRBJ1-1; 9 positions match TRBD1. The V gene end was trimmed by 5 bases and the J gene end by 5 bases; junction bases not matched to a gene: 6. The CDR3 runs 14 residues. Germline V gene lookup returns CDR1 SGHAT and CDR2 FQDESV (reference sequence). CDR3 coding DNA: TGTGCCAGCAGCACCCTGACAGGGGGAACTGAAGCTTTCTTT. This sequence encodes CASSTLTGGTEAFF.

The J gene is TRBJ2-1, the V gene TRBV11-3; 8 bases line up with TRBD2. Germline V lookup: CDR1 SGHNT, CDR2 YENEEA. V dropped 5 bases and J dropped 7; count of bases not matched to a gene: 13. The CDR3 consists of 16 residues. The CDR3 DNA follows: TGTGCCAGCAGCGGAAACGGGAGGGGCTTAAGGAATGAGCAGTTCTTC. This encodes CASSGNGRGLRNEQFF. Together with reference TRBV11-3 and TRBJ2-1, the CDR3 gives the full variable domain: EAGVVQSPRYKIIEKKQPVAFWCNPISGHNTLYWYLQNLGQGPELLIRYENEEAVDDSQLPKDRFSAERLKGVDSTLKIQPAELGDSAVYLCASSGNGRGLRNEQFFGPGTRLTVL.

This clone was counted between two and nine times. This chain links TRBV5-1 with TRBJ2-1, with D possibly being TRBD2 (6 bases). The V end lost 2 bases, the J end lost 0 bases, and 6 bases lay between the germline ends. The CDR3 covers 14 residues. Per germline, CDR1 SGHRS and CDR2 YFSETQ. The CDR3 DNA is TGCGCCAGCAGCTTCGGGGGCTCCTACAATGAGCAGTTCTTC. Translated, it gives CASSFGGSYNEQFF.

This clone was picked up a small number of times. The rearrangement uses TRBV10-3 and TRBJ2-2; TRBD1 might be the D (6 bases). The germline CDR1 and CDR2 sequences are ENHRY and SYGVKD. Trimming pared 7 bases from V and 2 bases from J, leaving 11 bases between. CDR3 size: 14 residues. The DNA of the CDR3 is TGTGCCATCACCGACAGGATTAACACCGGGGAGCTGTTTTTT. Translation: CAITDRINTGELFF.

CDR3 sequence: CASSLAAGGPIGELFF. The CDR3 DNA follows: TGTGCCAGCAGCTTAGCGGCGGGGGGGCCTATCGGGGAGCTGTTTTTT. This sequence joins TRBV7-8 and TRBJ2-2; 9 bases are shared with TRBD2. CDR1 is SGHVS and CDR2 is FQNEAQ in the germline V gene. Germline trimming cut 0 bases from V and 7 bases from J; bases unmatched to any gene: 6. There are 16 residues in the CDR3.

The chain carries TRBV6-5 and TRBJ2-4, with 10 bases aligning to TRBD2. CDR1 MNHEY and CDR2 SVGAGI come from the germline V gene. The CDR3 sequence is 14 residues long. V lost 6 bases to trimming and J lost 11 bases; unmatched junction nucleotides: 10. This chain's CDR3 is CASSRTSGGSVQYF. The CDR3 coding sequence is TGTGCCAGCAGCCGGACTAGCGGTGGGTCGGTTCAGTACTTC.

This clone was recorded once. This chain links TRBV11-1 with TRBJ1-2, with unresolved D. The V and J ends lost 5 bases and 5 bases respectively, with 18 bases between them. The CDR3 runs 15 residues. The germline V gene has CDR1 SGHAT and CDR2 FQDESV (reference sequence). The CDR3 DNA reads as TGTGCCAGCAGCCCACGGACGGGAAGAAGTTATGGCTACACCTTC. Translating it yields CASSPRTGRSYGYTF.